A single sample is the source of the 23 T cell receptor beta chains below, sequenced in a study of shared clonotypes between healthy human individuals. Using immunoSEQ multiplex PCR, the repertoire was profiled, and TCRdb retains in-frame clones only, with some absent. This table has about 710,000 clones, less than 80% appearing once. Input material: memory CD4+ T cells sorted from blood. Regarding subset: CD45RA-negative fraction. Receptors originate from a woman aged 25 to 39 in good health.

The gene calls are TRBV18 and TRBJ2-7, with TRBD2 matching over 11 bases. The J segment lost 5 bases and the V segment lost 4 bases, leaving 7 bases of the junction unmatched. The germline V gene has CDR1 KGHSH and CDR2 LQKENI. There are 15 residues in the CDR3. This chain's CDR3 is CASSLFGTSGDEQYF. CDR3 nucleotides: TGTGCCAGCTCACTCTTCGGGACTAGCGGAGACGAGCAGTACTTC.

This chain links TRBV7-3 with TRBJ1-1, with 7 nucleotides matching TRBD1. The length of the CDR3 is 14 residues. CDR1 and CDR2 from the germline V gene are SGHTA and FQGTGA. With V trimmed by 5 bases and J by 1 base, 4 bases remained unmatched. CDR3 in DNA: TGTGCCAGCAGCCCGACAGGGAAGAACACTGAAGCTTTCTTT. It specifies CASSPTGKNTEAFF.

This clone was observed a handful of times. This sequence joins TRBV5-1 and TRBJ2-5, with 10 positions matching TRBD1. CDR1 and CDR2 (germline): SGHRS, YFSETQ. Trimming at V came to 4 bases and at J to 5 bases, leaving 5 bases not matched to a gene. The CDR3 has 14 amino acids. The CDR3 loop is CASSTTGGWETQYF. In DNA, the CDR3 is TGCGCCAGCAGCACGACAGGGGGCTGGGAGACCCAGTACTTC.

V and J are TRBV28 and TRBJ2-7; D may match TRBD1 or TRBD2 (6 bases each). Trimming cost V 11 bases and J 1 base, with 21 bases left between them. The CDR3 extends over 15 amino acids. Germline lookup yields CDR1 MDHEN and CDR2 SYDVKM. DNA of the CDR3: TGTGCCGGTTCCGGGGCCGGGGGCGAGTCCTACGAGCAGTACTTC. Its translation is CAGSGAGGESYEQYF.

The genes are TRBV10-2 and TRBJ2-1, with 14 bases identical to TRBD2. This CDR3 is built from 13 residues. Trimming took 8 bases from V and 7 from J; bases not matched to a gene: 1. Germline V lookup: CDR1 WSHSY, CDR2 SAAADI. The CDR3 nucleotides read TGCGCCAGCGGGACTAGCGGGAGTAATGAGCAGTTCTTC. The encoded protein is CASGTSGSNEQFF.

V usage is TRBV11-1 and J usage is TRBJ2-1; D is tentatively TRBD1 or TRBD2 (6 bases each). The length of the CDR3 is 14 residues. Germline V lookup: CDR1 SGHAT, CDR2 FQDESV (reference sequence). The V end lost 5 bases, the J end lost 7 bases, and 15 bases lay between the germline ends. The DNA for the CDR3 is TGTGCCAGCAGCCCAGACCAAGGGGGGAATGAGCAGTTCTTC. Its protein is CASSPDQGGNEQFF. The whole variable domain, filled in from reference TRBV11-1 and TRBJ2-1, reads EAEVAQSPRYKITEKSQAVAFWCDPISGHATLYWYRQILGQGPELLVQFQDESVVDDSQLPKDRFSAERLKGVDSTLKIQPAELGDSAMYLCASSPDQGGNEQFFGPGTRLTVL.

The CDR3: CASSPGGDGNTIYF. The CDR3 bases are TGCGCCAGCAGTCCCGGGGGCGATGGAAACACCATATATTTT. The V gene is TRBV10-1, the J gene TRBJ1-3, with D perhaps TRBD1 (6 bases). V was trimmed by 5 bases and J by 3 bases, leaving 11 bases between them. The CDR3 loop spans 14 amino acids. Germline lookup yields CDR1 WNHNN and CDR2 SYGVQD (reference sequence).

Here the CDR3 DNA reads TGCAGCGTCGGAACAACTGGAGATCAGCCCCAGCATTTT. The encoded protein is CSVGTTGDQPQHF. V is TRBV29-1 and J is TRBJ1-5; D is ambiguous. The germline CDR1 and CDR2 sequences are SQVTM and ANQGSEA. With 6 bases removed from V and 5 bases from J, the gap between germline ends came to 14 bases. CDR3 length equals 13 residues.

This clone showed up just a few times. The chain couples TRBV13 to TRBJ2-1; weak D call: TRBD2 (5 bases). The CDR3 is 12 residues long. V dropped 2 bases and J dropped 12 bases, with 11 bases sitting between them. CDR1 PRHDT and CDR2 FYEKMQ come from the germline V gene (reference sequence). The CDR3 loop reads CASSLSRLPQFF. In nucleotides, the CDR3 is TGTGCCAGCAGCTTATCTAGACTACCGCAGTTCTTC.

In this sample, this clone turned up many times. This CDR3 is CASSDSPGQYF. CDR3 in DNA: TGTGCCAGCAGTGACTCTCCAGGCCAGTACTTC. The rearrangement joins TRBV6-1 to TRBJ2-7; D call uncertain. This CDR3 comprises 11 residues. CDR1 is MNHNS and CDR2 is SASEGT in the germline V gene. V lost 3 bases, J lost 10 bases, and 10 bases lay in between.

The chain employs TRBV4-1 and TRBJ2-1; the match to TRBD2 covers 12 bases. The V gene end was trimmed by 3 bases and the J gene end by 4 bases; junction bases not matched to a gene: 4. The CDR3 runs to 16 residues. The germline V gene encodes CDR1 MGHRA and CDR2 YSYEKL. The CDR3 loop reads CASSQGTSGPYNEQFF. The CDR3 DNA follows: TGCGCCAGCAGCCAGGGGACTAGCGGGCCTTACAATGAGCAGTTCTTC.

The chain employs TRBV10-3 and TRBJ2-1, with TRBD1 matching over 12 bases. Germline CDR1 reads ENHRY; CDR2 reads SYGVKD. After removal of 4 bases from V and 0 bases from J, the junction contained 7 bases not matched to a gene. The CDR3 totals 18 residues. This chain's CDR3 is CAISAGTGGFVSYNEQFF. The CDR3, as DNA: TGTGCCATCAGTGCAGGGACAGGGGGCTTCGTCTCCTACAATGAGCAGTTCTTC.

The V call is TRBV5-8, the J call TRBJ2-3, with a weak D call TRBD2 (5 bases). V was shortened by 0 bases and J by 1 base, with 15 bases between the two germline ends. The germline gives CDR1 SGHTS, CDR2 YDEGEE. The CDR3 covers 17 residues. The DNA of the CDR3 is TGTGCCAGCAGCTTGGGGACTGACAACGCTGGCACAGATACGCAGTATTTT. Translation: CASSLGTDNAGTDTQYF.

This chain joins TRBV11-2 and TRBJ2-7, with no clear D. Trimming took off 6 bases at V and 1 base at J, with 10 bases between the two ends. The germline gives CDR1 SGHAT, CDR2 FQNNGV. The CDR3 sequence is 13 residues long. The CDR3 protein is CASRSDGSYEQYF. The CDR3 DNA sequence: TGTGCCAGCAGATCTGACGGATCCTACGAGCAGTACTTC.

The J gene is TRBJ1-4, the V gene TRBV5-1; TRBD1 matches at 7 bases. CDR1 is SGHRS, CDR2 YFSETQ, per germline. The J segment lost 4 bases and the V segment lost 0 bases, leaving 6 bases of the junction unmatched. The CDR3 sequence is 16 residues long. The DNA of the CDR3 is TGCGCCAGCAGCTTGGGACAGGGCGTCGGTAATGAAAAACTGTTTTTT. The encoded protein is CASSLGQGVGNEKLFF.

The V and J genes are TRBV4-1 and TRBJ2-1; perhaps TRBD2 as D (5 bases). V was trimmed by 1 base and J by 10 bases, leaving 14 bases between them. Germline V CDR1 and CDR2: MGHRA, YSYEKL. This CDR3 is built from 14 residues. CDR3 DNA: TGCGCCAGCAGCCAAGCCCGTGCTAGCAGCGAGCAGTTCTTC. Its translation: CASSQARASSEQFF.

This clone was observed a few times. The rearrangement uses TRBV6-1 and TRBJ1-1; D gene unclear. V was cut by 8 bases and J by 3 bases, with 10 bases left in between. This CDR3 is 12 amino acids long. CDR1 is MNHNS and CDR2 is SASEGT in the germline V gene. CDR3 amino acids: CASRTLHTEAFF. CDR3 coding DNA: TGTGCCAGCCGGACTCTACACACTGAAGCTTTCTTT.

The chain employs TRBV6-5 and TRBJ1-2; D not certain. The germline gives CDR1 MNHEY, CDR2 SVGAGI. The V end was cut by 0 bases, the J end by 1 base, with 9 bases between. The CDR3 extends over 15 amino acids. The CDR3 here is CASSYSAALNYGYTF. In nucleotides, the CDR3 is TGTGCCAGCAGTTACTCGGCAGCGCTTAACTATGGCTACACCTTC.

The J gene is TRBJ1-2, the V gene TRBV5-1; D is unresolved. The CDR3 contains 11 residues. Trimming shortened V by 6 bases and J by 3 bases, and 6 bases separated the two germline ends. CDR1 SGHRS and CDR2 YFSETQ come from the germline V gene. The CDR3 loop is CASTGDYGYTF. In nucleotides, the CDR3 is TGCGCCAGCACAGGAGACTATGGCTACACCTTC. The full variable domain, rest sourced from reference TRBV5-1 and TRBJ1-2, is KAGVTQTPRYLIKTRGQQVTLSCSPISGHRSVSWYQQTPGQGLQFLFEYFSETQRNKGNFPGRFSGRQFSNSRSEMNVSTLELGDSALYLCASTGDYGYTFGSGTRLTVV.

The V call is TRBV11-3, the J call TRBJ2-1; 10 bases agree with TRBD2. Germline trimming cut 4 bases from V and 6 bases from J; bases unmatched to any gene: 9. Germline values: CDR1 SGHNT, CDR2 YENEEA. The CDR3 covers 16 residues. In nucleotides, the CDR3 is TGTGCCAGCAGCTATCTAGCGGGAGTTAACTCCAATGAGCAGTTCTTC. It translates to CASSYLAGVNSNEQFF.

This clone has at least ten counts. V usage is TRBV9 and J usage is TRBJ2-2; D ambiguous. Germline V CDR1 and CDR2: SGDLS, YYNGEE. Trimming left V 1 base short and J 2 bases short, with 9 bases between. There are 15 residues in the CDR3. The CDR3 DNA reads TGTGCCAGCAGCGTAAGCCCCGCTAACACCGGGGAGCTGTTTTTT. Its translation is CASSVSPANTGELFF. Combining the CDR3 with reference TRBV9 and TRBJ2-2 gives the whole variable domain DSGVTQTPKHLITATGQRVTLRCSPRSGDLSVYWYQQSLDQGLQFLIQYYNGEERAKGNILERFSAQQFPDLHSELNLSSLELGDSALYFCASSVSPANTGELFFGEGSRLTVL.

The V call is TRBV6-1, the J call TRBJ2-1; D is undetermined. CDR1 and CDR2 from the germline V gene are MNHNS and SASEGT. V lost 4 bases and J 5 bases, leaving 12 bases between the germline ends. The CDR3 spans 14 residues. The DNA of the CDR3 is TGTGCCAGCAGTGCCTTTCGTAATAACAATGAGCAGTTCTTC. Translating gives CASSAFRNNNEQFF.

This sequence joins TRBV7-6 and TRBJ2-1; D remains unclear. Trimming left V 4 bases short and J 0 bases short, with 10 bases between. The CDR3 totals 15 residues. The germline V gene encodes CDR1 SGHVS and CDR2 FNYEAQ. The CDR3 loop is CASSSDKNSYNEQFF. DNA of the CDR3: TGTGCCAGCAGCTCCGACAAAAACTCCTACAATGAGCAGTTCTTC.